Listed below are T cell receptor beta chains from one sample, sequenced in a study of T cell responses to AZD1222 COVID-19 vaccine. Sequencing used immunoSEQ multiplex PCR; TCRdb keeps in-frame clones, though not all of them. The table lists about 120,000 clones, 90% of them singletons. This specimen consisted of peripheral blood, obtained on day 0 of AZD1222 vaccination. All receptors derive from an adult in good health. The CDR3 runs from the conserved cysteine through the conserved F or W. The D gene is left open where the match is weak. Expanded clones get a size class; other rows say once, few or many, or leave the size out.

D gene	V gene	clone size	J gene	CDR3 protein	CDR3 DNA
-	TRBV9	-	TRBJ2-6	CASSPTVDSHSGANVLTF	TGTGCCAGCAGCCCAACCGTGGACAGCCACTCTGGGGCCAACGTCCTGACTTTC
TRBD2	TRBV7-9	few	TRBJ2-5	CASSFGSGTQETQYF	TGTGCCAGCAGCTTCGGTAGCGGGACCCAAGAGACCCAGTACTTC
TRBD1	TRBV19	-	TRBJ1-2	CASSPGQGGYGYTF	TGTGCCAGTAGTCCAGGACAGGGCGGCTATGGCTACACCTTC
-	TRBV6-2/TRBV6-3	-	TRBJ2-5	CASSVRLNQETQYF	TGTGCCAGCAGTGTTAGGCTCAATCAAGAGACCCAGTACTTC
TRBD2	TRBV7-7	-	TRBJ2-5	CASSPSGQETQYF	TGTGCTAGCAGCCCTAGCGGGCAAGAGACCCAGTACTTC
TRBD1	TRBV28	-	TRBJ2-2	CASSLTGQGTGELFF	TGTGCCAGCAGTTTAACGGGACAGGGTACCGGGGAGCTGTTTTTT
TRBD2	TRBV5-1	-	TRBJ2-1	CASSPSSGTLYNEQFF	TGCGCCAGCAGCCCCTCTAGCGGGACCCTTTACAATGAGCAGTTCTTC
-	TRBV14	-	TRBJ2-7	CASSQTGKQYF	TGTGCCAGCAGCCAGACAGGAAAGCAGTACTTC
-	TRBV19	once	TRBJ1-1	CASSYGRYTEAFF	TGTGCCAGTAGCTATGGCCGGTACACTGAAGCTTTCTTT
-	TRBV4-3	few	TRBJ1-4	CASSNRRDPGEKLFF	TGCGCCAGCAGCAACCGCCGGGACCCGGGTGAAAAACTGTTTTTT
TRBD2	TRBV10-3	-	TRBJ2-1	CAARDYENNEQFF	TGTGCCGCCCGGGACTATGAGAACAATGAGCAGTTCTTC
-	TRBV4-1	-	TRBJ2-1	CASSPYGLNEQFF	TGCGCCAGCAGCCCTTACGGATTAAATGAGCAGTTCTTC
-	TRBV7-2	once	TRBJ2-7	CASSLSVLGLEQYF	TGTGCCAGCAGCTTATCGGTCCTGGGTCTCGAGCAGTACTTC
TRBD2	TRBV5-1	few	TRBJ2-2	CASSLGDYPPGELFF	TGCGCCAGCAGCTTGGGGGACTACCCTCCGGGGGAGCTGTTTTTT
-	TRBV20-1	-	TRBJ1-1	CGAGGTEAFF	TGCGGGGCGGGTGGCACTGAAGCTTTCTTT
TRBD1	TRBV11-2	-	TRBJ1-1	CASSGQGGNTEAFF	TGTGCCAGCAGCGGACAGGGGGGGAACACTGAAGCTTTCTTT
TRBD2	TRBV28	-	TRBJ2-7	CASSPYPSGGRSYEQYF	TGTGCCAGCAGTCCCTACCCTAGCGGGGGGAGGAGCTACGAGCAGTACTTC
-	TRBV11-2	-	TRBJ1-1	CASSLAPRGMNTEAFF	TGTGCCAGCAGCTTAGCCCCACGGGGCATGAACACTGAAGCTTTCTTT
-	TRBV5-4	-	TRBJ2-7	CASSFEGPGEQYF	TGTGCCAGCAGCTTCGAGGGGCCTGGCGAGCAGTACTTC
TRBD2	TRBV7-8	-	TRBJ2-1	CASSFSGRANEQFF	TGTGCCAGCAGCTTTAGCGGGAGGGCCAATGAGCAGTTCTTC
TRBD1	TRBV14	-	TRBJ1-5	CASSQRDRENNQPQHF	TGTGCCAGCAGCCAGAGGGACAGGGAAAACAATCAGCCCCAGCATTTT
TRBD2	TRBV4-1	-	TRBJ2-5	CASSRLAGPSETQYF	TGCGCCAGCAGCCGCCTAGCGGGCCCTTCGGAGACCCAGTACTTC
-	TRBV30	-	TRBJ1-3	CARGADGNTIYF	TGTGCCCGGGGGGCCGACGGAAACACCATATATTTT
-	TRBV7-9	-	TRBJ2-3	CASSDRGSSTDTQYF	TGTGCCAGCAGCGACCGGGGCTCATCCACAGATACGCAGTATTTT
TRBD1	TRBV2	-	TRBJ1-5	CASTMEGGGNQPQHF	TGTGCCAGCACCATGGAAGGGGGCGGCAATCAGCCCCAGCATTTT
-	TRBV28	-	TRBJ2-1	CASSLQSPVKTSEQFF	TGTGCCAGCAGTTTGCAGTCCCCGGTAAAGACTAGTGAGCAGTTCTTC
TRBD2	TRBV29-1	-	TRBJ2-7	CSAEGLAGTEQYF	TGCAGCGCTGAGGGACTAGCGGGAACAGAGCAGTACTTC
-	TRBV10-3	-	TRBJ1-1	CAISARAMNTEAFF	TGTGCCATCAGTGCCAGGGCCATGAACACTGAAGCTTTCTTT
TRBD1	TRBV3-1/TRBV3-2	few	TRBJ2-5	CASSQGTGGGETQYF	TGTGCCAGCAGCCAAGGAACAGGGGGCGGTGAGACCCAGTACTTC
-	TRBV20-1	-	TRBJ2-7	CSAEQDYEQYF	TGCAGTGCTGAACAGGACTACGAGCAGTACTTC
-	TRBV2	-	TRBJ2-3	CASRRGGSTDTQYF	TGTGCCAGCCGACGAGGGGGTAGCACAGATACGCAGTATTTT
-	TRBV30	-	TRBJ1-3	CAWSGGSGNTIYF	TGTGCCTGGAGTGGAGGCTCTGGAAACACCATATATTTT